This TCR beta chain emerged from a study of blood T cell repertoires in COVID-19. Assay: immunoSEQ multiplex PCR; the TCRdb copy retains only in-frame clones and omits some. The sample shows about 320,000 clones, roughly 90% of them seen only once. Input material: PBMCs or T cells enriched from blood (not recorded which). The sequence derives from a man aged 55 to 70 who had recovered from COVID-19.

The CDR3 sequence is CASAERGRTDTQYF. The CDR3 coding sequence is TGTGCCAGTGCCGAGCGGGGGCGTACAGATACGCAGTATTTT. The chain recombines TRBV19 with TRBJ2-3; 8 bases fit TRBD2. After removal of 8 bases from V and 3 bases from J, the junction contained 7 bases not matched to a gene. Germline values: CDR1 LNHDA, CDR2 SQIVND (reference sequence). The CDR3 is made up of 14 amino acids.